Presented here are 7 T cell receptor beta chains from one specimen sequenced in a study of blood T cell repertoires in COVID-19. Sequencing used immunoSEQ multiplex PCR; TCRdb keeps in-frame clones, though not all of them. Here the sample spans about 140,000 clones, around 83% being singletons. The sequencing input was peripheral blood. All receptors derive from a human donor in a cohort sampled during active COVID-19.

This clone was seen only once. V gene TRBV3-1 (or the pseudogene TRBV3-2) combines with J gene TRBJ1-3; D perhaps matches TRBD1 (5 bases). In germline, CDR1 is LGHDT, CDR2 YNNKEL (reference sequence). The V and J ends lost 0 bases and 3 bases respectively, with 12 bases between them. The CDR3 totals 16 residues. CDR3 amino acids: CASSQDAGIIGNTIYF. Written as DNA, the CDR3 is TGTGCCAGCAGCCAAGATGCAGGGATAATTGGAAACACCATATATTTT.

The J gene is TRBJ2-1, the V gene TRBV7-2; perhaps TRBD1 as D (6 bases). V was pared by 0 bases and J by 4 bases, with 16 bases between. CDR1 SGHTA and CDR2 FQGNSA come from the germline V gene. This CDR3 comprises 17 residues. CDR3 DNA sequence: TGTGCCAGCAGCTTAGCCAGGGGCAGTACCCGTTACAATGAGCAGTTCTTC. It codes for CASSLARGSTRYNEQFF.

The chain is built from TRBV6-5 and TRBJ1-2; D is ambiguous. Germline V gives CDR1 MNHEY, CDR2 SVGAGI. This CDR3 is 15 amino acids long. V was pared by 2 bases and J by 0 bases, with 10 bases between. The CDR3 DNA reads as TGTGCCAGCAGTTACGGGAGAGTAGCTAACTATGGCTACACCTTC. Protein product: CASSYGRVANYGYTF.

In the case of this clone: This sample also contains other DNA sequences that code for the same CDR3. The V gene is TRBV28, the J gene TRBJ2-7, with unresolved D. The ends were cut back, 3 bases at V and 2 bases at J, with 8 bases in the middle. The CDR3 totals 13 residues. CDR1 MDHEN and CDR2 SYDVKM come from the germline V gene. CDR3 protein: CASSLPLTYEQYF. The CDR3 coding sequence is TGTGCCAGCAGTTTGCCCCTAACCTACGAGCAGTACTTC.

CDR3 residues: CASSFGQGPRNEKLFF. CDR3 coding DNA: TGCGCCAGCAGCTTCGGTCAGGGGCCACGTAATGAAAAACTGTTTTTT. This sequence joins TRBV5-1 and TRBJ1-4, with D possibly matching TRBD1 (6 bases). Looked up from germline, CDR1 is SGHRS and CDR2 is YFSETQ. The CDR3 has 16 residues. Trimming took 2 bases from V and 4 from J, leaving 15 bases between them.

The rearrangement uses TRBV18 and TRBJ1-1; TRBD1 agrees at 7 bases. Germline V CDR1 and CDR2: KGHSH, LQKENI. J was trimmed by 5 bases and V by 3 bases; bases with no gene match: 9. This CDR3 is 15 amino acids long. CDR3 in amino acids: CASSPSTGRETEAFF. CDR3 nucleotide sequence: TGTGCCAGCTCACCCTCGACAGGGCGAGAGACTGAAGCTTTCTTT.

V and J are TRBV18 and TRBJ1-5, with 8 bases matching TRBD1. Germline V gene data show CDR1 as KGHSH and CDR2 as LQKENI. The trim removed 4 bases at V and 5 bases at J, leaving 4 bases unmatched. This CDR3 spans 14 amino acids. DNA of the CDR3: TGTGCCAGCTCACAAATGGGACAGGATCAGCCCCAGCATTTT. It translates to CASSQMGQDQPQHF.